This T cell receptor beta chain originates from a study of cytomegalovirus exposure and HLA in healthy donors. Study summary: Among the 300 to 500 donors who were genotyped, roughly 76% fell in the genetic ancestry cluster that is associated with self-reported Caucasian donors. Study results and caveats: Trimming of TCR beta V- and J-genes showed a link, identified in a later analysis, to a missense DCLRE1C variant. Earlier analysis looked at TCR beta V segments, and most were productive about 87% or about 30% of the time. A later examination showed that TCR association rates differed by HLA locus, with DRB1 most and HLA-C fewest.

This CDR3 contains 15 residues. The V end was cut by 0 bases, the J end by 3 bases, with 9 bases between. The germline V gene has CDR1 MGHRA and CDR2 YSYEKL. Primers for the PCR totalled 60 Vbeta and 13 Jbeta. Sequencing was performed with immunoSEQ multiplex PCR; in TCRdb, only in-frame clones are kept and a portion is missing. In the table there are 130,000 or so clones, 80% to 90% of which are singletons. A remark on this clone: What it binds is unknown.

Material for sequencing was PBMCs. The V call is TRBV4-1, the J call TRBJ1-3; D may be TRBD1 (5 bases). The clonotype comes from a woman aged 18-29 years in good health and CMV-seropositive. The DNA of the CDR3 is TGCGCCAGCAGCCAAGAATCGGGGGATGGAAACACCATATATTTT. Amino acids: CASSQESGDGNTIYF.